Listed below are T cell receptor beta chains from one sample, sequenced in a study of blood T cell repertoires in COVID-19. The protocol was immunoSEQ multiplex PCR, while the TCRdb copy is restricted to in-frame clones and leaves out a portion. Counted here are roughly 250,000 clones, almost 85% occurring once; the ten biggest clones make up about 2%. Sequencing was performed on peripheral blood. These receptors all come from an elderly woman with acute or convalescent COVID-19. The CDR3 runs from the conserved cysteine through the conserved F or W. A D gene is named only where the DNA matches it firmly. A row's size may be missing; if present it is once, few, many or a size class.

>TRBV4-1|NA|TRBJ2-1|17|TRBD2
CASSHRGAGGTYNEQFF
TGCGCCAGCAGCCACCGCGGAGCGGGGGGTACCTACAATGAGCAGTTCTTC
>TRBV4-3|NA|TRBJ1-1|14|TRBD1
CASSQEDRGAEAFF
TGCGCCAGCAGCCAAGAAGACAGGGGTGCTGAAGCTTTCTTT
>TRBV6-5|once|TRBJ1-2|13|NA
CASNPGPFYGYTF
TGTGCCAGCAATCCCGGTCCCTTCTATGGCTACACCTTC
>TRBV30|once|TRBJ2-1|13|NA
CAWSAQRDNEQFF
TGTGCCTGGAGCGCGCAACGGGACAATGAGCAGTTCTTC
>TRBV24-1|NA|TRBJ2-3|12|NA
CATSDRADTQYF
TGTGCCACCAGTGACAGGGCAGATACGCAGTATTTT
>TRBV11-2|NA|TRBJ2-3|11|NA
CASSLSDTQYF
TGTGCCAGCAGCTTGTCTGATACGCAGTATTTT
>TRBV11-2|NA|TRBJ1-2|15|NA
CASSLVGGQHYGYTF
TGTGCCAGCAGCTTAGTGGGGGGGCAGCACTATGGCTACACCTTC
>TRBV7-2|NA|TRBJ1-1|15|NA
CASSLSQSQHTEAFF
TGTGCCAGCAGCTTATCTCAAAGCCAACACACTGAAGCTTTCTTT
>TRBV7-3|NA|TRBJ2-5|16|TRBD2
CASSLLGLAGQETQYF
TGTGCCAGCAGCTTACTGGGACTAGCGGGACAAGAGACCCAGTACTTC
>TRBV6-2/TRBV6-3|NA|TRBJ1-4|14|TRBD1
CASSYSGGQGKLFF
TGTGCCAGCAGTTACTCGGGCGGACAGGGAAAACTGTTTTTT
>TRBV19|NA|TRBJ2-2|15|NA
CASPPIVGNTGELFF
TGTGCCAGTCCCCCTATCGTCGGGAACACCGGGGAGCTGTTTTTT
>TRBV3-1/TRBV3-2|NA|TRBJ2-5|16|TRBD2
CASSLRGGGDQETQYF
TGTGCCAGCAGCCTAAGAGGTGGGGGGGACCAAGAGACCCAGTACTTC
>TRBV3-1/TRBV3-2|NA|TRBJ2-5|13|NA
CASSQDSLGTQYF
TGTGCCAGCAGCCAGGACAGCTTAGGGACCCAGTACTTC
>TRBV2|NA|TRBJ2-7|14|TRBD1
CASMRTGASYEQYF
TGTGCCAGCATGCGGACAGGGGCGTCCTACGAGCAGTACTTC
>TRBV2|NA|TRBJ2-4|16|NA
CASSDQGTIAKNIQYF
TGTGCCAGCAGTGATCAGGGCACAATAGCCAAAAACATTCAGTACTTC
>TRBV12-3/TRBV12-4|NA|TRBJ2-5|11|NA
CASSSEETQYF
TGTGCCAGCAGTTCGGAGGAGACCCAGTACTTC
>TRBV7-2|NA|TRBJ1-3|13|NA
CASSPGNGNTIYF
TGTGCCAGCAGCCCCGGGAATGGAAACACCATATATTTT
>TRBV18|NA|TRBJ1-5|14|TRBD1
CASSQNRGDQPQHF
TGTGCCAGCTCACAAAACAGGGGGGATCAGCCCCAGCATTTT
>TRBV2|NA|TRBJ2-2|18|TRBD2
CASSLSGLAGVITGELFF
TGTGCCAGCAGTTTATCAGGACTAGCGGGGGTTATCACCGGGGAGCTGTTTTTT
>TRBV3-1/TRBV3-2|NA|TRBJ1-2|14|TRBD1
CASSQGGQDYGYTF
TGTGCCAGCAGCCAAGGGGGACAGGACTATGGCTACACCTTC
>TRBV7-9|NA|TRBJ1-3|13|NA
CASSSPTGNTIYF
TGTGCCAGCAGCTCCCCAACTGGAAACACCATATATTTT
>TRBV3-1/TRBV3-2|once|TRBJ2-5|16|TRBD2
CASSQAGGGFAETQYF
TGTGCCAGCAGCCAAGCTGGGGGGGGATTCGCGGAGACCCAGTACTTC
>TRBV7-2|NA|TRBJ2-7|15|TRBD1
CASSPDGQGSYEQYF
TGTGCCAGCAGCCCGGACGGACAGGGGTCCTACGAGCAGTACTTC
>TRBV6-2/TRBV6-3|NA|TRBJ1-6|14|NA
CASSFQGSNSPLHF
TGTGCCAGCAGCTTCCAGGGGAGTAATTCACCCCTCCACTTT